A selection of T cell receptor beta chains follows, all from one sample in a study of T cells in Graves' hyperthyroidism and ophthalmopathy. TCRdb recomputed calls from the multiplex PCR reads with MiXCR, one row per CDR3 protein. The sample lists a few hundred thousand distinct CDR3 sequences, less than 20% occurring once. The specimen was blood. The receptors stem from a woman aged 35 to 49 with Graves' ophthalmopathy. CDR3s include the opening cysteine and the closing phenylalanine or tryptophan. A D gene is named only where the DNA matches it firmly. A row's size may be missing; if present it is once, few, many or a size class.

CDR3aa,CDR3nt,v_gene,abundance,j_gene,d_gene
CATSGRGWTGELFF,TGTGCCACCAGCGGCAGGGGTTGGACCGGGGAGCTGTTTTTT,TRBV15,.,TRBJ2-2,.
CASSLFADSEQFF,TGCGCCAGCAGCTTGTTCGCTGACAGTGAGCAGTTCTTC,TRBV5-1,many,TRBJ2-1,.
CASSPPRALTTEAFF,TGTGCCAGCTCGCCGCCCCGGGCCCTGACCACTGAAGCTTTCTTT,TRBV18,many,TRBJ1-1,.
CASSYDLGGAYEQYF,TGTGCCAGCAGCTACGACCTGGGCGGGGCCTACGAGCAGTACTTC,TRBV5-6,many,TRBJ2-7,.
CSARDRDSFGEQYF,TGCAGTGCTAGAGACCGGGACTCCTTCGGGGAGCAGTACTTC,TRBV20-1,.,TRBJ2-7,.
CSAGDRGVQETQYF,TGCAGTGCCGGGGACAGGGGTGTCCAAGAGACCCAGTACTTC,TRBV20-1,many,TRBJ2-5,TRBD1
CASSMNTEAFF,TGTGCCAGCAGCATGAACACTGAAGCTTTCTTT,TRBV28,many,TRBJ1-1,.
CASSTLPRGAQETQYF,TGTGCCAGTAGTACCCTCCCTAGAGGGGCACAAGAGACCCAGTACTTC,TRBV19,many,TRBJ2-5,.
CASSQNDFTGDTGELFF,TGTGCCAGCAGTCAAAACGATTTCACAGGGGACACCGGGGAGCTGTTTTTT,TRBV7-3,once,TRBJ2-2,TRBD1
CASSLVAGISNQPQHF,TGTGCCAGCAGCTTAGTGGCTGGGATAAGCAATCAGCCCCAGCATTTT,TRBV7-2,many,TRBJ1-5,.
CASSRDRSRASPLHF,TGTGCCAGCAGCCGGGACCGAAGCCGAGCCTCACCCCTCCACTTT,TRBV28,.,TRBJ1-6,.
CSASLGLGAFF,TGCAGTGCTAGCTTGGGACTAGGAGCTTTCTTT,TRBV20-1,.,TRBJ1-1,.
CASSQDRPANYGYTF,TGCGCCAGCAGCCAAGATCGGCCGGCTAACTATGGCTACACCTTC,TRBV4-3,many,TRBJ1-2,.
CASSLDPGQYYEQYF,TGTGCCAGCAGCTTGGATCCGGGACAGTACTACGAGCAGTACTTC,TRBV5-4,.,TRBJ2-7,TRBD1
CASSLSLAGSNEQYF,TGTGCCAGCAGTTTATCACTAGCGGGATCCAACGAGCAGTACTTC,TRBV28,many,TRBJ2-7,TRBD2
CASTPPTGWNTEAFF,TGTGCCAGTACCCCCCCCACAGGGTGGAACACTGAAGCTTTCTTT,TRBV19,many,TRBJ1-1,.
CASSFRTGGETQYF,TGTGCCAGCAGTTTTAGGACAGGGGGCGAGACCCAGTACTTC,TRBV12-3/TRBV12-4,few,TRBJ2-5,TRBD1
CASSYARDNYEQYF,TGTGCCAGCAGTTACGCACGGGACAACTACGAGCAGTACTTC,TRBV6-5,.,TRBJ2-7,.
CSGLQMNTEAFF,TGCAGCGGGCTTCAGATGAACACTGAAGCTTTCTTT,TRBV29-1,many,TRBJ1-1,.
CASSSPTGPYTEAFF,TGTGCCAGCAGTTCACCGACAGGCCCATACACTGAAGCTTTCTTT,TRBV28,many,TRBJ1-1,.
CASSRRDEYNEQFF,TGTGCCAGCAGTCGCCGGGACGAGTACAATGAGCAGTTCTTC,TRBV28,many,TRBJ2-1,.
CASSFGIRETQYF,TGTGCCAGCAGCTTTGGCATTCGGGAGACCCAGTACTTC,TRBV11-2,many,TRBJ2-5,.
CASVSSGTGHFYEQYF,TGTGCTAGTGTCTCTTCGGGGACAGGGCATTTCTACGAGCAGTACTTC,TRBV12-5,many,TRBJ2-7,TRBD1
CASRGTSGIGGTDTQYF,TGCGCCAGCAGGGGGACTAGCGGGATAGGGGGGACAGATACGCAGTATTTT,TRBV10-2,.,TRBJ2-3,TRBD2
CASSISTTGGKETQYF,TGTGCCAGCAGTATCAGCACAACAGGGGGCAAAGAGACCCAGTACTTC,TRBV27,many,TRBJ2-5,TRBD1
CATSRDDFPYKNIQYF,TGTGCCACCAGCAGAGATGACTTCCCCTACAAAAACATTCAGTACTTC,TRBV15,.,TRBJ2-4,.
CSALSRLAGYEQYF,TGCAGTGCCCTAAGCCGACTAGCGGGTTACGAGCAGTACTTC,TRBV20-1,many,TRBJ2-7,TRBD2
CASSAGRGDYGYTF,TGTGCCAGCAGCGCGGGACGTGGGGACTATGGCTACACCTTC,TRBV7-8,many,TRBJ1-2,.
CASTSNQETQYF,TGTGCCAGCACCTCAAACCAAGAGACCCAGTACTTC,TRBV7-2,.,TRBJ2-5,.
CSAPQRGRNTEAFF,TGCAGTGCCCCACAGAGGGGGAGGAACACTGAAGCTTTCTTT,TRBV20-1,.,TRBJ1-1,.
CASSTSTSHRGSDGYTF,TGTGCCAGCAGCACTTCAACTTCCCACAGGGGAAGCGATGGCTACACCTTC,TRBV7-4,medium-sized,TRBJ1-2,TRBD1
CASSPTWGNKQPQHF,TGTGCCAGCAGCCCCACGTGGGGGAATAAGCAGCCCCAGCATTTT,TRBV3-1,few,TRBJ1-5,.
CASSLVRDETQYF,TGTGCCAGCAGCTTGGTAAGGGACGAGACCCAGTACTTC,TRBV5-4,many,TRBJ2-5,.
CSAPTRIQGETQYF,TGCAGTGCTCCGACTAGGATCCAAGGGGAGACCCAGTACTTC,TRBV20-1,many,TRBJ2-5,.
CASSLDGGLETQYF,TGCGCCAGCAGCTTGGACGGGGGACTAGAGACCCAGTACTTC,TRBV5-1,many,TRBJ2-5,.
CSVAGTTRSSYEQYF,TGCAGCGTGGCCGGGACAACGAGGAGCTCCTACGAGCAGTACTTC,TRBV29-1,many,TRBJ2-7,.
CSARDLQGPFSYGYTF,TGCAGTGCTAGAGATCTTCAGGGGCCCTTTTCCTATGGCTACACCTTC,TRBV20-1,many,TRBJ1-2,.
CASSGLRSYSYNEQFF,TGTGCCAGCAGTGGCCTAAGGTCCTACTCCTACAATGAGCAGTTCTTC,TRBV27,.,TRBJ2-1,.
CASSYRQGYEQYF,TGTGCCAGCAGTTACCGGCAGGGCTACGAGCAGTACTTC,TRBV6-2/TRBV6-3,many,TRBJ2-7,.
CASSDGEGFYEQYF,TGCGCCAGCAGTGATGGTGAGGGGTTCTACGAGCAGTACTTC,TRBV10-1,many,TRBJ2-7,.
CASSHGGGDAFF,TGCGCCAGCAGCCACGGGGGGGGAGATGCTTTCTTT,TRBV4-3,many,TRBJ1-1,.
CSASTGRYQPQHF,TGCAGTGCTAGTACAGGGAGGTATCAGCCCCAGCATTTT,TRBV20-1,many,TRBJ1-5,.
CASSRPDASNYGYTF,TGTGCCAGCAGCCGCCCAGACGCCTCTAACTATGGCTACACCTTC,TRBV28,many,TRBJ1-2,.